This T cell receptor beta chain was observed in a study of beta chain features in type 1 diabetes. Study-wide results and caveats: Possibly, sequencing cDNA over-represented cells that had high TCR expression levels.

Investigators reverse transcribed all isolated RNA, so they sequenced expressed TCRB transcripts. The repertoire was sequenced with immunoSEQ multiplex PCR; TCRdb's copy has only in-frame clones and lacks some. The sample yields hundreds of thousands of clones, about a sixth seen once. The V end was cut by 4 bases, the J end by 5 bases, with 8 bases between. This CDR3 comprises 11 residues. The germline V gene encodes CDR1 SQVTM and CDR2 ANQGSEA. Details on this clone: Its antigen is currently unknown.

The sequenced sample consisted of naive CD4+ T cells from blood. This sequence was found in a man in his late teens or twenties in good health. The genes are TRBV29-1 and TRBJ1-1; D gene ambiguous. The chain's CDR3 is CSVGGGTEAFF. In nucleotides, the CDR3 is TGCAGCGTTGGCGGCGGGACTGAAGCTTTCTTT.